The source of this T cell receptor (beta chain) is a study of cytomegalovirus exposure and HLA in healthy donors. Overall study findings and caveats: Testing in vitro showed a few CMV-associated chains specific for CMV antigens. For cytomegalovirus status, the classifier reportedly gave diagnoses with high specificity and sensitivity. The tendency of first-cohort TCR clusters to co-occur in the 120 validation repertoires was the finding of a later analysis. The authors listed 150 or so TCR beta chains as cytomegalovirus-associated.

As regards this clone: The antigen is unknown.

The table came from immunoSEQ multiplex PCR; TCRdb's copy has only in-frame clones and leaves some out. The sample has 180,000 or so clones, about 89% seen once. Germline assignment: CDR1 SGHDT and CDR2 YYEEEE. With V trimmed by 5 bases and J by 8 bases, 4 bases remained unmatched. This CDR3 is built from 12 residues. The chain couples TRBV5-6 to TRBJ2-4; 7 bases map to TRBD2. The sequence derives from a man between 18 and 29 years old in good health and CMV-seropositive. Sequences were obtained from PBMCs. Here the CDR3 reads CASRLSGDIQYF. As DNA, the CDR3 is TGTGCCAGCAGGCTCAGCGGGGACATTCAGTACTTC.